This T cell receptor beta chain was found in a study of T cells in tuberculosis. Across the study: The T cells targeted glucose monomycolate, a mycobacterial lipid, via CD1B.

Thawed, overnight-rested PBMC were stained with GMM-loaded CD1B tetramer, viability dye and anti-CD3, then sorted. C32 glucose monomycolate from Rhodococcus equi was loaded onto the CD1B tetramers. Tetramer-negative cells, about 97,000 per donor, were also sorted. No alpha-beta pairing information exists for these sequences. Clones were read by immunoSEQ multiplex PCR, and TCRdb kept only the in-frame ones, dropping some. This table holds approximately 59,000 clones, roughly 87% found once. Sequencing was done on a sample of CD1b-GMM tetramer-negative cells sorted from PBMCs. This sequence was found in an adult woman with latent tuberculosis.

The CDR3 spells CASSVDPLRGQQAFF. The CDR3 DNA follows: TGTGCCAGCAGCGTCGATCCTCTAAGGGGACAGCAAGCTTTCTTT. The rearrangement uses TRBV9 and TRBJ1-1; 7 bases are shared with TRBD1. The V gene end was trimmed by 2 bases and the J gene end by 9 bases; junction bases not matched to a gene: 13. Germline lookup yields CDR1 SGDLS and CDR2 YYNGEE. This CDR3 has 15 amino acids.